The rows below give T cell receptor beta chains drawn from one sample of a study of blood T cell repertoires in COVID-19. TCRdb's table, derived via immunoSEQ multiplex PCR, lists solely in-frame clones and lacks some. Here the sample spans 150,000 to 180,000 clones, about 80% being singletons. The material sequenced was peripheral blood. All receptors come from an older woman with COVID-19, enrolled during active disease. Both conserved end residues are part of each CDR3. A D gene is named only where the DNA matches it firmly. Not all rows give a size; the values are once, few, many and, for expanded clones, a class.

D gene,J gene,V gene,clone size,CDR3 DNA,CDR3 protein
TRBD1,TRBJ2-4,TRBV7-8,-,TGTGCCAGCAGCCGTCAGGGGGCTTTGAACATTCAGTACTTC,CASSRQGALNIQYF
TRBD1,TRBJ2-1,TRBV3-1/TRBV3-2,-,TGTGCCAGCAGCCTTCCGGGACAGGCCTACAATGAGCAGTTCTTC,CASSLPGQAYNEQFF
-,TRBJ1-1,TRBV11-2,-,TGTGCCAGCAGCCTTCAGGGGAACACTGAAGCTTTCTTT,CASSLQGNTEAFF
-,TRBJ2-3,TRBV7-3,-,TGTGCCAGCAGCGCAAACTACGGGGATACGCAGTATTTT,CASSANYGDTQYF
-,TRBJ1-1,TRBV19,-,TGTGCCAGTGGCCAGGGGCTTTCCACTGAAGCTTTCTTT,CASGQGLSTEAFF
-,TRBJ1-1,TRBV7-2,-,TGTGCCAGCAGCTTAGCCCCGACTGAAGCTTTCTTT,CASSLAPTEAFF
-,TRBJ2-6,TRBV5-4,-,TGTGCCAGCAGCTCGTCCTCTGGGGCCAACGTCCTGACTTTC,CASSSSSGANVLTF
-,TRBJ1-2,TRBV7-2,few,TGTGCCAGCAGCTTAGGCTCAGGGGTTACCTATGGCTACACCTTC,CASSLGSGVTYGYTF
TRBD1,TRBJ1-1,TRBV6-5,-,TGTGCCAGCAGTACCCAAGGACAGGGAGAAGCTTTCTTT,CASSTQGQGEAFF
-,TRBJ1-1,TRBV12-3/TRBV12-4,-,TGTGCCAGCAGCCGAGGACAGCGTGAAGCTTTCTTT,CASSRGQREAFF
-,TRBJ1-5,TRBV29-1,-,TGCAGCGTTGTCGGGGGGAATAGCAATCAGCCCCAGCATTTT,CSVVGGNSNQPQHF
-,TRBJ2-1,TRBV7-8,-,TGTGCCAGCAGCTTAGCACTACCCGGTGAGCAGTTCTTC,CASSLALPGEQFF
-,TRBJ1-6,TRBV28,-,TGTGCCAGCACCCTCCCCCAGGGAAACAATTCACCCCTCCACTTT,CASTLPQGNNSPLHF
-,TRBJ1-6,TRBV6-1,few,TGTGCCAGCAGTGACAGGGAGGAATCACCCCTCCACTTT,CASSDREESPLHF
TRBD1,TRBJ1-6,TRBV19,few,TGTGCCAGTAGCGGACAGGGGCGATCACCCCTCCACTTT,CASSGQGRSPLHF
TRBD1,TRBJ1-5,TRBV2,few,TGTGCCAGCAGTGAGAGTTTACAGGGGGCTCAGCCCCAGCATTTT,CASSESLQGAQPQHF
-,TRBJ1-2,TRBV11-2,-,TGTGCCAGCATGGTGACAGGTCCCAATTCTGGCTACACCTTC,CASMVTGPNSGYTF
-,TRBJ2-1,TRBV12-3/TRBV12-4,-,TGTGCCAGCAGTTTACAGTACAATGAGCAGTTCTTC,CASSLQYNEQFF
TRBD1,TRBJ1-2,TRBV18,-,TGTGCCAGCTCACTCCGGGACAGCCCCCATGGCTACACCTTC,CASSLRDSPHGYTF
TRBD1,TRBJ2-2,TRBV24-1,many,TGTGCCACCAGTGTTGCAGGGGGCACAGGGAACACCGGGGAGCTGTTTTTT,CATSVAGGTGNTGELFF
-,TRBJ2-3,TRBV11-2,-,TGTGCCAGCAGCTTAGAACCACCAGGGACTTATTCTAGCACAGATACGCAGTATTTT,CASSLEPPGTYSSTDTQYF
-,TRBJ1-6,TRBV18,-,TGTGCCAGCTCACCACCCGTAGCGGGGGGAAATTCACCCCTCCACTTT,CASSPPVAGGNSPLHF
TRBD1,TRBJ1-6,TRBV5-1,-,TGCGCCAGCAGCTCGGTCCAGGGGGGTTCACCCCTCCACTTT,CASSSVQGGSPLHF
-,TRBJ1-1,TRBV2,-,TGTGCCACCCGTGGGGAGCGGTACACTGAAGCTTTCTTT,CATRGERYTEAFF
TRBD1,TRBJ1-6,TRBV10-3,-,TGTGCCATCCCCGGGACAGGGGATAATTCACCCCTCCACTTT,CAIPGTGDNSPLHF
TRBD2,TRBJ2-3,TRBV5-1,-,TGCGCCAGCAGCTTGGTACAGCCCGGGACTAGTGCAGATACGCAGTATTTT,CASSLVQPGTSADTQYF
-,TRBJ1-4,TRBV15,-,TGTGCCACCAGCAGTCTAGGATCAACTAATGAAAAACTGTTTTTT,CATSSLGSTNEKLFF
-,TRBJ2-2,TRBV5-1,-,TGCGCCAGCAGCTTGGATTTGCGGACCGGGGAGCTGTTTTTT,CASSLDLRTGELFF
TRBD1,TRBJ1-6,TRBV7-2,-,TGTGCCAGCAGCTTGGGACAGGGGACGAATTCACCCCTCCACTTT,CASSLGQGTNSPLHF
-,TRBJ2-5,TRBV5-4,once,TGTGCCAGCAGCACCGGACAGCTCCAAGAGACCCAGTACTTC,CASSTGQLQETQYF
TRBD1,TRBJ1-6,TRBV19,once,TGTGCCAGTAGTATAGGCTCAGGGGGCTCACCCCTCCACTTT,CASSIGSGGSPLHF
TRBD1,TRBJ1-6,TRBV27,-,TGTGCCAGCACGGACAGGGGGTTTTATTCGGTTCATTCACCCCTCCACTTT,CASTDRGFYSVHSPLHF
-,TRBJ2-7,TRBV5-1,-,TGCGCCAGCAGCCGGTGGTTGGGAGCAGCGTACGAGCAGTACTTC,CASSRWLGAAYEQYF
TRBD1,TRBJ2-7,TRBV3-1/TRBV3-2,-,TGTGCCAGCAGCCAAGCGGGACAGCCCTCCTACGAGCAGTACTTC,CASSQAGQPSYEQYF
-,TRBJ1-5,TRBV6-5,-,TGTGCCAGCCGTCCTGGGGGCCAGCCCCAGCATTTT,CASRPGGQPQHF
TRBD1,TRBJ1-2,TRBV3-1/TRBV3-2,-,TGTGCCAGCAGCACGACAGGGTTTGGCTACACCTTC,CASSTTGFGYTF
TRBD1,TRBJ1-6,TRBV7-3,few,TGTGCCAGCAGCATGACAGGGGGGGATTCACCCCTCCACTTT,CASSMTGGDSPLHF
-,TRBJ1-3,TRBV19,-,TGTGCCAGTAGTGCCGCCGCCAGGAACACCATATATTTT,CASSAAARNTIYF
TRBD1,TRBJ2-3,TRBV25-1,once,TGTGCCAGCAAACAGGGGACAGATACGCAGTATTTT,CASKQGTDTQYF
TRBD1,TRBJ1-3,TRBV6-2/TRBV6-3,-,TGTGCCAGCAGTTTCCGACAGGGGACTGGAAACACCATATATTTT,CASSFRQGTGNTIYF